This TCR beta chain comes out of a study of identical twins. This clonotype has more than one count but fewer than ten. Its matching antigen is unknown. Study-level points and caveats: Twins showed weaker excess sharing in their beta out-of-frame sequences.

The CDR3 totals 13 residues. In germline, CDR1 is SEHNR, CDR2 FQNEAQ (reference sequence). V dropped 1 base and J dropped 6 bases, with 9 bases sitting between them. Healthy Caucasians provided all donations. TCRdb ran MiXCR on the 5' RACE reads and lists one entry per CDR3 protein. The sample lists around 490,000 distinct CDR3 sequences; about 16% were seen once. These data were also filed under a second study, of yellow fever vaccine responses in identical twins.

V and J are TRBV7-9 and TRBJ1-2; D gene unclear. Sequenced input: CD4+ T cells sorted from blood. The receptor's source is a woman under 30 in good health. The CDR3 DNA is TGTGCCAGCAGCTTAGTATCGCCTAATGGCTACACCTTC. Translation gives CASSLVSPNGYTF.